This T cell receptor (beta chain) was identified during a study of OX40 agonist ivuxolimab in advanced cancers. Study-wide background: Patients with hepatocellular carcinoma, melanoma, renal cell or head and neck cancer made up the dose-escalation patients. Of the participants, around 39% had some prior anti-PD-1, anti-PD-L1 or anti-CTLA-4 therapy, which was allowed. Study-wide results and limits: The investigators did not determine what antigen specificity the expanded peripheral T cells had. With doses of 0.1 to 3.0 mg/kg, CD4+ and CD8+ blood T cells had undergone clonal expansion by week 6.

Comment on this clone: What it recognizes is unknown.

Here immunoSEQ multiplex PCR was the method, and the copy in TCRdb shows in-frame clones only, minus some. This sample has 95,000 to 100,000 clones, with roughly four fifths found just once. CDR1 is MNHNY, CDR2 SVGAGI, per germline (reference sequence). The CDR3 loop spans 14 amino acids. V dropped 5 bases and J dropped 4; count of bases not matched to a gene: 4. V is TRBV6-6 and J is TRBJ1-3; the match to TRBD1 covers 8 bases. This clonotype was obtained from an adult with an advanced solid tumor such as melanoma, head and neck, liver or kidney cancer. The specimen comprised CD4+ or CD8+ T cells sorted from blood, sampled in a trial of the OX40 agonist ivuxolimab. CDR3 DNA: TGTGCCAGCAGTCAGGGGGCTTCGGGAAACACCATATATTTT. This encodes CASSQGASGNTIYF.